What follows are 26 T cell receptor beta chains derived from one specimen sequenced in a study of blood T cell repertoires in COVID-19. TCRdb's copy holds only in-frame clones and misses some; the assay was immunoSEQ multiplex PCR. The profile covers around 160,000 clones, with roughly 88% appearing a single time and around 8% taken by the ten largest. The material sequenced was peripheral blood. The receptors here all came from a woman aged 55-69 years with COVID-19, enrolled during active disease.

The chain couples TRBV29-1 to TRBJ2-6; D perhaps matches TRBD2 (6 bases). Looked up from germline, CDR1 is SQVTM and CDR2 is ANQGSEA. The CDR3 is made up of 17 amino acids. V was pared by 0 bases and J by 4 bases, with 16 bases between. CDR3 residues: CSVEESLGGPGANVLTF. CDR3 DNA sequence: TGCAGCGTTGAAGAGTCTTTGGGGGGTCCAGGGGCCAACGTCCTGACTTTC. Combining the CDR3 with reference TRBV29-1 and TRBJ2-6 gives the whole variable domain SAVISQKPSRDICQRGTSLTIQCQVDSQVTMMFWYRQQPGQSLTLIATANQGSEATYESGFVIDKFPISRPNLTFSTLTVSNMSPEDSSIYLCSVEESLGGPGANVLTFGAGSRLTVL.

This clone has just a few counts. V is TRBV2 and J is TRBJ2-7; D is unresolved. Germline V CDR1 and CDR2: SNHLY, FYNNEI. This CDR3 is built from 16 residues. Trimming pared 5 bases from V and 0 bases from J, leaving 17 bases between. DNA of the CDR3: TGTGCCAGCAGTCTCCTTACTCTAAGCCCCTCCTACGAGCAGTACTTC. It encodes CASSLLTLSPSYEQYF.

The chain is built from TRBV27 and TRBJ2-7; no clear D. V lost 4 bases, J lost 7 bases, and 11 bases lay in between. Germline assignment: CDR1 MNHEY and CDR2 SMNVEV (reference sequence). The CDR3 spans 12 residues. As DNA, the CDR3 is TGTGCCAGCAGTTCGGAGAATACGGAGCAGTACTTC. It codes for CASSSENTEQYF.

The rearrangement joins TRBV13 to TRBJ2-5, with D possibly matching TRBD2 (7 bases). Between the trimmed V and J ends, which lost 5 bases and 5 bases, there was a span of 21 bases. From germline, CDR1 is PRHDT and CDR2 FYEKMQ (reference sequence). This CDR3 region has 16 residues. The CDR3 loop reads CASSLLYRGAGETQYF. CDR3 nucleotides: TGTGCCAGCAGCCTACTCTACCGGGGGGCCGGGGAGACCCAGTACTTC.

This chain links TRBV15 with TRBJ1-6; TRBD1 agrees at 8 bases. With V trimmed by 5 bases and J by 8 bases, 14 bases remained unmatched. The CDR3 sequence is 17 residues long. Per the germline V gene, CDR1 is LNHNV and CDR2 is YYDKDF (reference sequence). CDR3 amino acids: CATSGPIKDRVDSPLHF. CDR3 in DNA: TGTGCCACCAGCGGGCCGATAAAGGACAGGGTTGATTCACCCCTCCACTTT.

The genes are TRBV24-1 and TRBJ2-5; 14 nucleotides align to TRBD2. CDR3 length: 17 residues. V trimming: 3 bases; J trimming: 5 bases; junction bases outside the gene matches: 7. From germline, CDR1 is KGHDR and CDR2 SFDVKD. CDR3 protein: CATSDPDGTSGGETQYF. The DNA of the CDR3 is TGTGCCACCAGTGATCCGGACGGGACTAGCGGGGGTGAGACCCAGTACTTC.

The V gene is TRBV5-1, the J gene TRBJ2-5, with 9 positions matching TRBD2. Looked up from germline, CDR1 is SGHRS and CDR2 is YFSETQ. This CDR3 contains 16 residues. V shed 7 bases, J shed 2 bases, and the junction held 12 bases outside the gene matches. CDR3 protein: CASATQSGGQQETQYF. For the CDR3, the DNA is TGCGCCAGCGCTACCCAAAGCGGGGGGCAGCAAGAGACCCAGTACTTC.

This chain joins TRBV5-1 and TRBJ2-5; 9 bases align to TRBD1. J was trimmed by 5 bases and V by 0 bases; bases with no gene match: 2. Germline loops: CDR1 SGHRS, CDR2 YFSETQ. The CDR3 runs to 14 residues. The chain's CDR3 is CASSLGTGDETQYF. For the CDR3, the DNA is TGCGCCAGCAGCTTGGGGACAGGGGACGAGACCCAGTACTTC.

This clone occurred a few times. The V gene is TRBV10-1, the J gene TRBJ2-2; D possibly corresponds to TRBD2 (6 bases). The CDR3 length is 14 residues. V lost 4 bases and J lost 5, with 11 bases in between. Germline assignment: CDR1 WNHNN and CDR2 SYGVQD (reference sequence). The CDR3 protein is CASSVGGGTGELFF. CDR3 sequence (DNA): TGCGCCAGCAGTGTGGGGGGAGGAACCGGGGAGCTGTTTTTT.

In its sample, this clone was seen once. The V gene is TRBV19, the J gene TRBJ2-5, with TRBD1 identical over 7 bases. CDR3 size: 15 residues. CDR1 and CDR2 from the germline V gene are LNHDA and SQIVND (reference sequence). After removal of 4 bases from V and 4 bases from J, the junction contained 9 bases not matched to a gene. The CDR3 protein is CASSKGDSVGETQYF. The CDR3 region has the DNA TGTGCCAGTAGTAAGGGGGACAGCGTAGGAGAGACCCAGTACTTC. Drawing the rest from reference TRBV19 and TRBJ2-5, the complete variable domain is DGGITQSPKYLFRKEGQNVTLSCEQNLNHDAMYWYRQDPGQGLRLIYYSQIVNDFQKGDIAEGYSVSREKKESFPLTVTSAQKNPTAFYLCASSKGDSVGETQYFGPGTRLLVL.

The chain employs TRBV28 and TRBJ2-7; tentatively, D is TRBD2 (5 bases). Deletions cut 3 bases from V and 0 bases from J, with 6 bases between. This CDR3 region has 13 residues. Germline-derived CDR1 and CDR2 are MDHEN and SYDVKM. The CDR3 loop is CASSLGSSYEQYF. The CDR3 region has the DNA TGTGCCAGCAGTTTGGGGAGCTCCTACGAGCAGTACTTC.

The chain links TRBV27 to TRBJ1-6; possibly TRBD1 for D (6 bases). The CDR3 extends over 13 amino acids. The ends were cut back, 4 bases at V and 7 bases at J, with 8 bases in the middle. Germline CDR1 MNHEY, CDR2 SMNVEV (reference sequence). The CDR3 DNA sequence: TGTGCCAGCAGTTACACAGGGAATTCACCCCTCCACTTT. Its translation is CASSYTGNSPLHF.

The chain couples TRBV4-3 to TRBJ2-2; D is unresolved. V was shortened by 0 bases and J by 3 bases, with 14 bases between the two germline ends. The CDR3 is made up of 17 amino acids. CDR1 is LGHNA, CDR2 YSLEER, per germline. CDR3 loop: CASSQDLAVHDTGELFF. CDR3 sequence (DNA): TGCGCCAGCAGCCAAGATTTGGCGGTTCATGACACCGGGGAGCTGTTTTTT.

This clone was picked up one time. This chain uses TRBV18 with TRBJ2-3; D remains unclear. This CDR3 region has 15 residues. Trimming left V 5 bases short and J 2 bases short, with 14 bases between. The germline V gene encodes CDR1 KGHSH and CDR2 LQKENI. CDR3 DNA: TGTGCCAGCTCAGCGCGGAGCCAAAACACAGATACGCAGTATTTT. Its protein product is CASSARSQNTDTQYF.

The chain uses TRBV5-1 and TRBJ1-2; perhaps TRBD1 as D (5 bases). From germline, CDR1 is SGHRS and CDR2 YFSETQ. V was trimmed by 4 bases and J by 3 bases, leaving 19 bases between them. This CDR3 contains 16 residues. In DNA form, the CDR3 reads TGCGCCAGCAGCCCATGGACGGGGGAGCGCCACTATGGCTACACCTTC. Protein: CASSPWTGERHYGYTF.

In DNA form, the CDR3 reads TGTGCCAGCAGCTCCGGACAGCTCAATGAGCAGTTCTTC. Its protein product is CASSSGQLNEQFF. The rearrangement joins TRBV11-3 to TRBJ2-1, with D possibly TRBD1 on 6 matching bases. Germline CDR1 and CDR2: SGHNT and YENEEA. Trimming removed 4 bases from V and 6 bases from J, with 10 bases in between. The CDR3 is made up of 13 amino acids.

CDR3 residues: CALSSGGYNEQFF. The CDR3 DNA reads TGTGCCCTCTCTAGCGGGGGCTACAATGAGCAGTTCTTC. The chain carries TRBV10-3 and TRBJ2-1; 10 positions agree with TRBD2. Germline CDR1 and CDR2: ENHRY and SYGVKD. With 11 bases clipped from V and 3 bases from J, the junction kept 4 bases outside the gene matches. This CDR3 is 13 amino acids long.

This clone was seen a handful of times. The chain employs TRBV7-8 and TRBJ1-3; D gene unclear. CDR3 size: 15 residues. Germline V gene lookup returns CDR1 SGHVS and CDR2 FQNEAQ. With 6 bases removed from V and 4 bases from J, the gap between germline ends came to 16 bases. The CDR3 region has the DNA TGTGCCAGCAGTTCCTCGGGGAGCGGGGGAAACACCATATATTTT. Protein sequence: CASSSSGSGGNTIYF.

This chain connects TRBV30 to TRBJ2-7; a weak D match, TRBD1 (6 bases). Trimming removed 0 bases at V and 11 bases at J, with 26 bases between. CDR3 size: 16 residues. Germline V lookup: CDR1 GTSNPN, CDR2 SVGIG (reference sequence). This CDR3 is CAWSVGGFSGRGNEYF. The CDR3 coding sequence is TGTGCCTGGAGTGTAGGGGGTTTTTCAGGGAGAGGGAATGAGTACTTC. Full variable domain (rest looked up from reference TRBV30 and TRBJ2-7): SQTIHQWPATLVQPVGSPLSLECTVEGTSNPNLYWYRQAAGRGLQLLFYSVGIGQISSEVPQNLSASRPQDRQFILSSKKLLLSDSGFYLCAWSVGGFSGRGNEYFGPGTRLTVT.

The chain joins TRBV9 to TRBJ1-4; 7 bases align to TRBD1. The CDR3 covers 15 residues. Germline V gene sequence: CDR1 SGDLS, CDR2 YYNGEE. Trimming removed 3 bases from V and 4 bases from J; junction bases left unmatched: 6. In DNA form, the CDR3 reads TGTGCCAGCAGCGCCGGACAGGACCTTAATGAAAAACTGTTTTTT. Protein: CASSAGQDLNEKLFF.

The CDR3 is CASNTRTGGTGELFF. In DNA form, the CDR3 reads TGCGCCAGCAACACAAGAACAGGGGGCACCGGGGAGCTGTTTTTT. V usage is TRBV5-1 and J usage is TRBJ2-2, with 8 bases matching TRBD1. The CDR3 is 15 amino acids. The germline V gene has CDR1 SGHRS and CDR2 YFSETQ. J gave up 4 bases and V 6 bases, and 8 bases lay outside the gene matches.

This chain uses TRBV5-1 with TRBJ1-2, with a weak D call TRBD1 (5 bases). The germline V gene has CDR1 SGHRS and CDR2 YFSETQ. Trimming removed 1 base at V and 2 bases at J, with 15 bases between. This CDR3 comprises 16 residues. The CDR3 loop is CASSLSSGGGNYGYTF. The CDR3 DNA follows: TGCGCCAGCAGCTTGTCATCCGGGGGTGGAAACTATGGCTACACCTTC. Together with reference TRBV5-1 and TRBJ1-2, the CDR3 gives the full variable domain: KAGVTQTPRYLIKTRGQQVTLSCSPISGHRSVSWYQQTPGQGLQFLFEYFSETQRNKGNFPGRFSGRQFSNSRSEMNVSTLELGDSALYLCASSLSSGGGNYGYTFGSGTRLTVV.

This sequence joins TRBV11-2 and TRBJ1-3; D is uncertain. Germline values: CDR1 SGHAT, CDR2 FQNNGV. This CDR3 has 15 residues. V gave up 4 bases and J gave up 2 bases, with 12 bases separating them. CDR3 sequence: CASSSLRGTGNTIYF. CDR3 nucleotide sequence: TGTGCCAGCAGCTCCCTCCGAGGTACTGGAAACACCATATATTTT.

This clone occurred once. The V gene is TRBV10-3, the J gene TRBJ2-3; 10 bases agree with TRBD2. Germline V gene data show CDR1 as ENHRY and CDR2 as SYGVKD. CDR3 length: 18 amino acids. V lost 4 bases to trimming and J lost 3 bases; unmatched junction nucleotides: 13. Here the CDR3 reads CAISGVSGGAGGTDTQYF. In DNA form, the CDR3 reads TGTGCCATCAGTGGAGTCAGCGGGGGGGCCGGTGGGACAGATACGCAGTATTTT.

The J gene is TRBJ1-1, the V gene TRBV4-3; no reliable D call. V was cut by 0 bases and J by 4 bases, with 12 bases left in between. This CDR3 is built from 15 residues. The germline V gene has CDR1 LGHNA and CDR2 YSLEER. The CDR3 sequence: CASSQDAGWGTEAFF. As DNA, the CDR3 is TGCGCCAGCAGCCAAGATGCGGGGTGGGGCACTGAAGCTTTCTTT.

This chain links TRBV3-1 (or the pseudogene TRBV3-2) with TRBJ2-5; the match to TRBD2 covers 13 bases. This CDR3 is built from 18 residues. Germline V gives CDR1 LGHDT, CDR2 YNNKEL (reference sequence). V was clipped by 0 bases and J by 2 bases; unmatched bases: 6. In DNA form, the CDR3 reads TGTGCCAGCAGCCAAGATGCACTAGCGGGGGGGAGTCAAGAGACCCAGTACTTC. Its protein is CASSQDALAGGSQETQYF.